What follows are 30 T cell receptor beta chains derived from one specimen sequenced in a study of blood T cell repertoires in COVID-19. Clones were read by immunoSEQ multiplex PCR, and TCRdb kept only the in-frame ones, dropping some. The sample has approximately 470,000 clones, roughly nine tenths seen once. Sequenced input: PBMCs or T cells enriched from blood (not recorded which). These receptor sequences come from a young woman who had recovered from COVID-19.

V and J are TRBV6-1 and TRBJ1-2; 8 bases fit TRBD1. Germline CDR1 and CDR2: MNHNS and SASEGT. The V gene end was trimmed by 1 base and the J gene end by 2 bases; junction bases not matched to a gene: 3. The CDR3 loop spans 15 amino acids. CDR3 amino acids: CASSEGRTGNYGYTF. Written as DNA, the CDR3 is TGTGCCAGCAGTGAAGGTCGGACAGGGAACTATGGCTACACCTTC.

Only one count was recorded for this clone. The rearrangement links TRBV2 to TRBJ1-1, with D possibly matching TRBD1 (5 bases). Germline lookup yields CDR1 SNHLY and CDR2 FYNNEI. V was shortened by 10 bases and J by 0 bases, with 15 bases between the two germline ends. The CDR3 contains 14 residues. CDR3 sequence (DNA): TGTGCCATAGCCAGGGCAGGGATGAACACTGAAGCTTTCTTT. Amino acid sequence: CAIARAGMNTEAFF.

This chain uses TRBV15 with TRBJ1-1; no reliable D call. CDR3 size: 14 residues. V was shortened by 5 bases and J by 1 base, with 11 bases between the two germline ends. The V gene's germline CDR1 is LNHNV and CDR2 YYDKDF (reference sequence). CDR3 bases: TGTGCCACCAGCCGCTCCCTACCGAACACTGAAGCTTTCTTT. Translated: CATSRSLPNTEAFF. Complete variable domain (other parts from reference TRBV15 and TRBJ1-1): DAMVIQNPRYQVTQFGKPVTLSCSQTLNHNVMYWYQQKSSQAPKLLFHYYDKDFNNEADTPDNFQSRRPNTSFCFLDIRSPGLGDTAMYLCATSRSLPNTEAFFGQGTRLTVV.

The genes are TRBV7-2 and TRBJ2-1, with D possibly TRBD2 on 5 matching bases. The V end lost 2 bases, the J end lost 10 bases, and 18 bases lay between the germline ends. This CDR3 comprises 15 residues. Germline assignment: CDR1 SGHTA and CDR2 FQGNSA. The CDR3 DNA follows: TGTGCCAGCAGCTTATATTCCGCCGGGGATCGCGAGCAGTTCTTC. Translation: CASSLYSAGDREQFF.

CDR3 sequence (DNA): TGTGCCAGCAGCCGAGCCGGGACAGGGCGTTCACCCCTCCACTTT. Translation: CASSRAGTGRSPLHF. The chain combines TRBV5-6 with TRBJ1-6, with 9 bases lining up with TRBD1. The germline CDR1 and CDR2 sequences are SGHDT and YYEEEE. V shed 4 bases and J 9 bases; nucleotides not matched to a gene: 8. This CDR3 is built from 15 residues.

The V gene is TRBV6-6, the J gene TRBJ2-7; 8 positions agree with TRBD2. V dropped 5 bases and J dropped 10; count of bases not matched to a gene: 7. Germline V gene lookup returns CDR1 MNHNY and CDR2 SVGAGI (reference sequence). This CDR3 has 12 amino acids. The CDR3 region is CASSPVGGGQYF. The CDR3 coding sequence is TGTGCCAGCAGTCCCGTCGGGGGGGGCCAGTACTTC.

This sequence joins TRBV9 and TRBJ2-2, with 15 positions matching TRBD2. There are 17 residues in the CDR3. The germline CDR1 and CDR2 sequences are SGDLS and YYNGEE. V dropped 4 bases and J dropped 7; count of bases not matched to a gene: 8. For the CDR3, the DNA is TGTGCCAGCAGCCGGACTAGCGGGGGGGCCCAGGACGGGGAGCTGTTTTTT. Translation gives CASSRTSGGAQDGELFF. Drawing the rest from reference TRBV9 and TRBJ2-2, the complete variable domain is DSGVTQTPKHLITATGQRVTLRCSPRSGDLSVYWYQQSLDQGLQFLIQYYNGEERAKGNILERFSAQQFPDLHSELNLSSLELGDSALYFCASSRTSGGAQDGELFFGEGSRLTVL.

V and J are TRBV10-1 and TRBJ2-2; D is unresolved. V gave up 0 bases and J gave up 5 bases, with 4 bases separating them. Germline lookup yields CDR1 WNHNN and CDR2 SYGVQD (reference sequence). The CDR3 length is 13 residues. CDR3 loop: CASSESRTGELFF. CDR3 nucleotide sequence: TGCGCCAGCAGTGAGTCCCGGACCGGGGAGCTGTTTTTT.

The gene calls are TRBV28 and TRBJ1-2; 7 bases fit TRBD1. CDR3 length: 13 amino acids. J lost 5 bases, V lost 7 bases, and 7 bases had no gene match. Looked up from germline, CDR1 is MDHEN and CDR2 is SYDVKM. The DNA for the CDR3 is TGTGCCAGCATGGACAGGACACTTTATGGCTACACCTTC. It translates to CASMDRTLYGYTF.

The chain's CDR3 is CASSLGALETQYF. CDR3 coding DNA: TGTGCCAGCAGCTTGGGGGCGCTAGAGACCCAGTACTTC. The rearrangement uses TRBV5-4 and TRBJ2-5; D call uncertain. CDR1 is SGHNT and CDR2 is YYREEE in the germline V gene (reference sequence). This CDR3 has 13 residues. V shed 0 bases and J shed 4 bases, with 7 bases lying between them. The full variable domain, its missing parts supplied by reference TRBV5-4 and TRBJ2-5, is ETGVTQSPTHLIKTRGQQVTLRCSSQSGHNTVSWYQQALGQGPQFIFQYYREEENGRGNFPPRFSGLQFPNYSSELNVNALELDDSALYLCASSLGALETQYFGPGTRLLVL.

The V and J genes are TRBV3-1 (or the pseudogene TRBV3-2) and TRBJ1-1; tentatively, D is TRBD1 (5 bases). V lost 0 bases, J lost 6 bases, and 17 bases lay in between. Germline CDR1 and CDR2: LGHDT and YNNKEL (reference sequence). CDR3 length: 16 amino acids. The chain's CDR3 is CASSQDNRGEDAEAFF. The CDR3 bases are TGTGCCAGCAGCCAAGATAATAGAGGGGAGGACGCTGAAGCTTTCTTT.

V gene TRBV9 combines with J gene TRBJ2-2; TRBD2 aligns across 7 bases. The length of the CDR3 is 15 residues. V gave up 2 bases and J gave up 5 bases; unmatched junction bases: 6. Germline V gene data show CDR1 as SGDLS and CDR2 as YYNGEE. DNA for the CDR3: TGTGCCAGCAGCGTCCTCGTGGGGGGGACCGGGGAGCTGTTTTTT. Translated, it gives CASSVLVGGTGELFF.

V is TRBV7-9 and J is TRBJ2-5, with D possibly being TRBD2 (6 bases). The V gene's germline CDR1 is SEHNR and CDR2 FQNEAQ (reference sequence). Trimming stripped 2 bases from V and 5 bases from J, with 15 bases between. This CDR3 is built from 15 residues. In DNA form, the CDR3 reads TGTGCCAGCAGCTTAAACGGAGGGAAGGATGAGACCCAGTACTTC. Protein sequence: CASSLNGGKDETQYF.

This chain links TRBV19 with TRBJ1-5; TRBD1 matches 8 bases. Germline V gene lookup returns CDR1 LNHDA and CDR2 SQIVND (reference sequence). V shed 5 bases and J 7 bases; nucleotides not matched to a gene: 10. The CDR3 contains 15 residues. The CDR3 DNA follows: TGTGCCAGTAGTTGGGACAGGAACTCCAGACAGCCCCAGCATTTT. Encoded protein: CASSWDRNSRQPQHF.

Note on this clone: Distinct nucleotide sequences in the sample also encode this CDR3. The chain recombines TRBV2 with TRBJ1-1, with 8 nucleotides matching TRBD1. The CDR3 extends over 13 amino acids. Trimming at V came to 7 bases and at J to 4 bases, leaving 5 bases not matched to a gene. Germline assignment: CDR1 SNHLY and CDR2 FYNNEI. The CDR3 sequence is CASTGQGGTEAFF. The DNA of the CDR3 is TGTGCCAGCACCGGACAGGGAGGCACTGAAGCTTTCTTT.

The chain employs TRBV5-4 and TRBJ2-3; the D gene is possibly TRBD2 (5 bases). CDR1 is SGHNT and CDR2 is YYREEE in the germline V gene (reference sequence). CDR3 length equals 15 residues. V shed 0 bases and J shed 5 bases, with 13 bases lying between them. CDR3 sequence: CASSLGRTPGDTQYF. Written as DNA, the CDR3 is TGTGCCAGCAGCTTGGGGAGGACCCCTGGAGATACGCAGTATTTT.

The chain recombines TRBV2 with TRBJ2-1, with 10 bases that match TRBD2. V trimming: 6 bases; J trimming: 4 bases; junction bases outside the gene matches: 6. This CDR3 has 15 amino acids. In germline, CDR1 is SNHLY, CDR2 FYNNEI. This chain's CDR3 is CASRATSGDYNEQFF. Written as DNA, the CDR3 is TGTGCCAGCAGGGCAACTAGCGGGGATTACAATGAGCAGTTCTTC.

The count of this clone is one. V gene TRBV2 combines with J gene TRBJ1-3; 11 bases are shared with TRBD1. The V and J ends lost 8 bases and 0 bases, in that order; junction bases with no gene match: 9. Germline CDR1 reads SNHLY; CDR2 reads FYNNEI. CDR3 size: 17 residues. The CDR3 spells CASRRTGGERSGNTIYF. In DNA, the CDR3 is TGTGCCAGCCGGCGGACAGGGGGCGAACGCTCTGGAAACACCATATATTTT. Variable domain in full (rest from reference TRBV2 and TRBJ1-3): EPEVTQTPSHQVTQMGQEVILRCVPISNHLYFYWYRQILGQKVEFLVSFYNNEISEKSEIFDDQFSVERPDGSNFTLKIRSTKLEDSAMYFCASRRTGGERSGNTIYFGEGSWLTVV.

V usage is TRBV5-4 and J usage is TRBJ2-3; D perhaps matches TRBD2 (6 bases). With 4 bases removed from V and 1 base from J, the gap between germline ends came to 16 bases. The germline V gene encodes CDR1 SGHNT and CDR2 YYREEE (reference sequence). There are 16 residues in the CDR3. The CDR3 DNA reads TGTGCCAGCAGCCGCACTAGCACAGTTGGCACAGATACGCAGTATTTT. This sequence encodes CASSRTSTVGTDTQYF.

The chain links TRBV2 to TRBJ1-1; 8 bases match TRBD1. The germline V gene encodes CDR1 SNHLY and CDR2 FYNNEI. The CDR3 has 14 amino acids. The ends lost 4 bases at V and 3 bases at J; junction bases unmatched: 4. CDR3 bases: TGTGCCAGCAGTGGGACAGGGATTTACACTGAAGCTTTCTTT. It translates to CASSGTGIYTEAFF.

In its sample, this clone was seen many times. V usage is TRBV2 and J usage is TRBJ1-2, with TRBD1 as a possible D gene (6 bases). Germline CDR1 SNHLY, CDR2 FYNNEI. This CDR3 region has 12 residues. Deletions cut 6 bases from V and 6 bases from J, with 11 bases between. The DNA for the CDR3 is TGTGCCAGCAGACTAAGGACAGATGGCTACACCTTC. Its translation is CASRLRTDGYTF. The variable domain in full, completed from reference TRBV2 and TRBJ1-2, reads EPEVTQTPSHQVTQMGQEVILRCVPISNHLYFYWYRQILGQKVEFLVSFYNNEISEKSEIFDDQFSVERPDGSNFTLKIRSTKLEDSAMYFCASRLRTDGYTFGSGTRLTVV.

The rearrangement uses TRBV7-9 and TRBJ1-2; D gene unclear. Trimming took 1 base from V and 6 from J, leaving 9 bases between them. Looked up from germline, CDR1 is SEHNR and CDR2 is FQNEAQ (reference sequence). CDR3 length equals 13 residues. CDR3 in DNA: TGTGCCAGCAGCTTAGGGGAGTTCCATGGCTACACCTTC. Its protein product is CASSLGEFHGYTF.

The chain uses TRBV5-1 and TRBJ2-1; weak D call: TRBD1 (5 bases). The germline gives CDR1 SGHRS, CDR2 YFSETQ. V was trimmed by 4 bases and J by 6 bases, leaving 8 bases between them. This CDR3 region has 12 residues. The CDR3 DNA reads TGCGCCAGCAGCCCCGACAGCAATGAGCAGTTCTTC. Its protein is CASSPDSNEQFF.

This clone was picked up a small number of times. This sequence joins TRBV5-4 and TRBJ1-3, with D hard to call. Germline V lookup: CDR1 SGHNT, CDR2 YYREEE (reference sequence). Trimming removed 0 bases at V and 3 bases at J, with 7 bases between. The CDR3 totals 14 residues. CDR3 sequence (DNA): TGTGCCAGCAGCTTGGCGGTTGATGGAAACACCATATATTTT. This gives the protein CASSLAVDGNTIYF.

The rearrangement links TRBV10-3 to TRBJ1-2, with a possible D match to TRBD1 (6 bases). There are 14 residues in the CDR3. Germline V gene lookup returns CDR1 ENHRY and CDR2 SYGVKD. V dropped 6 bases and J dropped 4 bases, with 15 bases sitting between them. DNA for the CDR3: TGTGCCATCAGAGGGGGAAGGGGTGGCTATGGCTACACCTTC. Its protein product is CAIRGGRGGYGYTF.

The rearrangement uses TRBV30 and TRBJ1-1, with 8 bases fitting TRBD1. The CDR3 runs to 14 residues. Germline V gives CDR1 GTSNPN, CDR2 SVGIG (reference sequence). J gave up 6 bases and V 7 bases, and 13 bases lay outside the gene matches. This chain's CDR3 is CASTLDRGRAEAFF. In DNA form, the CDR3 reads TGTGCCTCAACTTTAGACAGGGGCAGGGCTGAAGCTTTCTTT.

This chain connects TRBV3-1 (or the pseudogene TRBV3-2) to TRBJ1-5; the D gene is possibly TRBD1 (5 bases). The CDR3 extends over 15 amino acids. Germline values: CDR1 LGHDT, CDR2 YNNKEL (reference sequence). V was pared by 1 base and J by 5 bases, with 12 bases between. The CDR3 is CASSQGSGADQPQHF. As DNA, the CDR3 is TGTGCCAGCAGCCAAGGCTCTGGGGCAGATCAGCCCCAGCATTTT.

The chain links TRBV16 to TRBJ1-4; 7 bases are a match to TRBD1. Germline V gene sequence: CDR1 KGHSY, CDR2 FQNENV. There are 16 residues in the CDR3. With 4 bases clipped from V and 8 bases from J, the junction kept 13 bases outside the gene matches. CDR3 bases: TGTGCCAGCAGCCCTAAGATATCGACAGGGCGCGAAAAACTGTTTTTT. It specifies CASSPKISTGREKLFF.

The chain links TRBV7-9 to TRBJ2-3; D remains unclear. CDR1 SEHNR and CDR2 FQNEAQ come from the germline V gene (reference sequence). CDR3 size: 12 residues. Trimming pared 4 bases from V and 3 bases from J, leaving 5 bases between. This CDR3 reads CASSSETDTQYF. DNA of the CDR3: TGTGCCAGCAGCTCAGAAACAGATACGCAGTATTTT.

The chain couples TRBV1 to TRBJ1-6; TRBD1 reflects the table's D call only, with no check against the DNA. TRBV1 is a pseudogene segment. The CDR3 is 20 amino acids. CDR3 region: CTSSHLQDRVNCSYNSPLHF. CDR3 DNA sequence: TGCACCAGCAGCCATTTACAGGACAGGGTCAATTGTTCCTATAATTCACCCCTCCACTTT.